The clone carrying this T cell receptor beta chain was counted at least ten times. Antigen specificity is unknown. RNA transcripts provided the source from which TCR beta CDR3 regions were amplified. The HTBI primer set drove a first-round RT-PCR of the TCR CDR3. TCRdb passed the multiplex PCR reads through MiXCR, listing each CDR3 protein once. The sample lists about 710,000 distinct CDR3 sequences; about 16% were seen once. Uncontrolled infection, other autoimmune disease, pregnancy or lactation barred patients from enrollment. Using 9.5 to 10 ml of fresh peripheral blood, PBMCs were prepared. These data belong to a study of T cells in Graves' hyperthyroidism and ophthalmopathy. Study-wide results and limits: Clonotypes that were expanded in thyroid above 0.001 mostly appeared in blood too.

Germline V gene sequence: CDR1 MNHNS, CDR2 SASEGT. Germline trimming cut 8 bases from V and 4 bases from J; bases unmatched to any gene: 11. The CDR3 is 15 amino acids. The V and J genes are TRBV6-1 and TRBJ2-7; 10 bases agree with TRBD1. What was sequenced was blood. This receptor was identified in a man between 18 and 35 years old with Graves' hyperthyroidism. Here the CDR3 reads CASGIGTGEEYEQYF. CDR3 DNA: TGTGCCAGCGGTATAGGGACAGGGGAAGAATACGAGCAGTACTTC.